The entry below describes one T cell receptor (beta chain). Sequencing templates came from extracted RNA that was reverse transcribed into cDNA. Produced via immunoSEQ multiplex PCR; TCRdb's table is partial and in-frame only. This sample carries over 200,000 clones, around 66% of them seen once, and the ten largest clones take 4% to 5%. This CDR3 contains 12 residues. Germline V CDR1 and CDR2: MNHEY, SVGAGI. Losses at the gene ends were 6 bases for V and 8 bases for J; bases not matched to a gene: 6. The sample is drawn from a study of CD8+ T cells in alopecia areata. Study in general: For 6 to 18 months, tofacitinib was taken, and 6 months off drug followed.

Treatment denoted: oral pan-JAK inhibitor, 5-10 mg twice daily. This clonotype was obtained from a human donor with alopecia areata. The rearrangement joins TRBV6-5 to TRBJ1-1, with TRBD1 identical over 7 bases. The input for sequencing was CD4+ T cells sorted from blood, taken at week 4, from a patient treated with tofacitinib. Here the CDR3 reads CASSDAGGEAFF. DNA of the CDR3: TGTGCCAGCAGCGACGCAGGGGGGGAAGCTTTCTTT.